This TCR beta chain appears in the sequencing data of a study of cytomegalovirus exposure and HLA in healthy donors. The V gene's germline CDR1 is MGHDK and CDR2 SYGVNS. This CDR3 is built from 15 residues. Trimming took 8 bases from V and 2 from J, leaving 15 bases between them. This PCR relied on a set of 60 Vbeta primers and 13 Jbeta primers. Sequencing was performed with immunoSEQ multiplex PCR; in TCRdb, only in-frame clones are kept and a portion is missing. Altogether 90,000 to 120,000 clones are present, under 85% being singletons, with the ten largest covering more than 4%. The receptor was isolated from a male donor in good health and CMV-seronegative. V gene TRBV25-1 combines with J gene TRBJ2-2; a weak D match, TRBD1 (6 bases). Sequenced input: PBMCs. The CDR3 region is CASGGEQINTGELFF. The CDR3 DNA reads TGTGCCAGCGGGGGCGAGCAGATAAACACCGGGGAGCTGTTTTTT.